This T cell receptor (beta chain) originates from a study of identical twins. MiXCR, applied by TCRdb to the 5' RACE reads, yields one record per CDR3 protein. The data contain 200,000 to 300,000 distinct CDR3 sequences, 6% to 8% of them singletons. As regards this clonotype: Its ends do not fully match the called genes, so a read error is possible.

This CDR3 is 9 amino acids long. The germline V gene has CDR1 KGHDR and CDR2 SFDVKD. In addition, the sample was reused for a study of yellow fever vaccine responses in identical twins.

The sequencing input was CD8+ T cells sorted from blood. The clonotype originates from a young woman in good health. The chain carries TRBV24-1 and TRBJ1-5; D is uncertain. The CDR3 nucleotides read TGTGCCCCCAGTCAGCCCCAGCATTTT. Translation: CAPSQPQHF.